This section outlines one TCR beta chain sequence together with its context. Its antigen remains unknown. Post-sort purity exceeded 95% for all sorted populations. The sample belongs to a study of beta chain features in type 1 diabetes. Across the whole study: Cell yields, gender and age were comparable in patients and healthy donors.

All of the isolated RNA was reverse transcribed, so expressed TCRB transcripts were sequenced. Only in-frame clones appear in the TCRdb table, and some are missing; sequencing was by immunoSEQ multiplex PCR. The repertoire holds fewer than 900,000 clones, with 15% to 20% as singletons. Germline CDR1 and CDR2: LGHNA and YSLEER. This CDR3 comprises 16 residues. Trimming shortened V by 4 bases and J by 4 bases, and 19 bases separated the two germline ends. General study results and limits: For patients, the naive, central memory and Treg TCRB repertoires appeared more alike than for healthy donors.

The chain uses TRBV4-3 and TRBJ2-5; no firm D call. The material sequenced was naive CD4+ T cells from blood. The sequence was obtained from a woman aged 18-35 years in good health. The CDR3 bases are TGCGCCAGCAGCCTGTCCATGGGTTCGATGAGAGAGACCCAGTACTTC. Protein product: CASSLSMGSMRETQYF.